The table lists the clone carrying this T cell receptor beta chain with a count of one. Its antigen is still unknown. This record belongs to a study of cytomegalovirus exposure and HLA in healthy donors. Study outcomes and limitations: Several of the most significant clusters appeared linked to common viral pathogens, based on a later analysis. A later analysis associated 15,000 or so TCR beta sequences with HLA alleles at a 0.05 false discovery rate. For most TCR sequences rarity was the rule, although some public TCRs occurred in many donors.

PCR primers comprised 60 Vbeta and 13 Jbeta primers. Assay: immunoSEQ multiplex PCR; the TCRdb copy retains only in-frame clones and omits some. This table holds approximately 150,000 clones, roughly 85% found once. This clonotype was sampled from a man between 35 and 55 years old in good health and CMV-seronegative. Sequencing used PBMCs.

The CDR3 region has the DNA TGCGCCAGCAGCTTGGACCCGGGACTAGTGTCGGATACGCAGTATTTT. Protein product: CASSLDPGLVSDTQYF. V is TRBV5-1 and J is TRBJ2-3; 8 bases align to TRBD2. The CDR3 consists of 16 residues. CDR1 SGHRS and CDR2 YFSETQ come from the germline V gene. Trimming at V came to 0 bases and at J to 6 bases, leaving 9 bases not matched to a gene.